Shown below are 13 T cell receptor beta chains from a single sample sequenced in a study of T cell repertoires in cytomegalovirus infection. TCRdb processed the reads anew with MiXCR; each CDR3 protein has one entry. This repertoire shows about 740,000 distinct CDR3 sequences, approximately 34% found once; its top ten account for about 2.8%. What was sequenced was PBMCs. The source of these receptors is a human donor in good health (CMV status not recorded). Some clones in this sample may be carry-over from other donors' samples.

The V gene is TRBV6-5, the J gene TRBJ2-3, with 9 positions matching TRBD1. The CDR3 is made up of 15 amino acids. The J segment lost 3 bases and the V segment lost 5 bases, leaving 6 bases of the junction unmatched. Germline lookup yields CDR1 MNHEY and CDR2 SVGAGI. CDR3 loop: CASSSRDRVTDTQYF. The CDR3 DNA follows: TGTGCCAGCAGTAGCCGGGACAGGGTGACAGATACGCAGTATTTT.

This sequence joins TRBV12-3 or TRBV12-4 and TRBJ1-5, with TRBD1 matching over 9 bases. CDR3 length equals 15 residues. Germline trimming cut 6 bases from V and 4 bases from J; bases unmatched to any gene: 7. The CDR3 region is CASSPGTGMNQPQHF. The CDR3 DNA is TGTGCCAGCAGCCCCGGGACAGGGATGAATCAGCCCCAGCATTTT.

In this sample, this clonotype turned up a few times. The chain joins TRBV5-4 to TRBJ2-7, with D possibly matching TRBD1 (6 bases). Germline-derived CDR1 and CDR2 are SGHNT and YYREEE (reference sequence). CDR3 length equals 15 residues. V dropped 3 bases and J dropped 2 bases, with 15 bases sitting between them. The CDR3 reads CASSSPQGPTYEQYF. Here the CDR3 DNA reads TGTGCCAGCAGCTCGCCACAGGGTCCGACCTACGAGCAGTACTTC. The entire variable domain, with the rest obtained from reference TRBV5-4 and TRBJ2-7, is as follows: ETGVTQSPTHLIKTRGQQVTLRCSSQSGHNTVSWYQQALGQGPQFIFQYYREEENGRGNFPPRFSGLQFPNYSSELNVNALELDDSALYLCASSSPQGPTYEQYFGPGTRLTVT.

This clonotype came up once. The gene calls are TRBV4-2 and TRBJ2-7, with 11 bases matching TRBD2. Germline loops: CDR1 LGHNA, CDR2 YNFKEQ. The CDR3 length is 16 residues. J was trimmed by 4 bases and V by 0 bases; bases with no gene match: 5. CDR3 sequence reads: CASSQEELAGVYEQYF. CDR3 DNA sequence: TGTGCCAGCAGCCAAGAAGAACTAGCGGGAGTATACGAGCAGTACTTC.

CDR3 sequence reads: CASSSVSSYEQYF. The CDR3 DNA is TGCGCCAGCAGCTCCGTTAGCTCCTACGAGCAGTACTTC. The rearrangement joins TRBV5-1 to TRBJ2-7; D unresolved. Per the germline V gene, CDR1 is SGHRS and CDR2 is YFSETQ. This CDR3 has 13 amino acids. V lost 3 bases and J lost 0, with 7 bases in between. Full variable domain (outside the CDR3, taken from reference TRBV5-1 and TRBJ2-7): KAGVTQTPRYLIKTRGQQVTLSCSPISGHRSVSWYQQTPGQGLQFLFEYFSETQRNKGNFPGRFSGRQFSNSRSEMNVSTLELGDSALYLCASSSVSSYEQYFGPGTRLTVT.

This clonotype was observed a few times. V and J are TRBV29-1 and TRBJ2-2; 11 bases align to TRBD2. This CDR3 spans 16 amino acids. The germline CDR1 and CDR2 sequences are SQVTM and ANQGSEA. V was clipped by 5 bases and J by 0 bases; unmatched bases: 5. CDR3 protein: CSVRLAGGSNTGELFF. The CDR3 DNA sequence: TGCAGCGTTAGGCTAGCGGGGGGCTCGAACACCGGGGAGCTGTTTTTT.

This clonotype has just a few counts. V and J are TRBV28 and TRBJ1-4; the D is unclear. CDR3 size: 14 residues. Germline assignment: CDR1 MDHEN and CDR2 SYDVKM. V was shortened by 4 bases and J by 7 bases, with 13 bases between the two germline ends. In nucleotides, the CDR3 is TGTGCCAGCAGTTCTCCTAGGGAGGGTGAAAAACTGTTTTTT. Residues: CASSSPREGEKLFF.

The chain combines TRBV6-6 with TRBJ1-4; maybe TRBD1 (6 bases). The CDR3 runs 15 residues. Between the trimmed V and J ends, which lost 7 bases and 2 bases, there was a span of 14 bases. Germline V lookup: CDR1 MNHNY, CDR2 SVGAGI (reference sequence). CDR3 sequence reads: CASMEGVVTNEKLFF. CDR3 in DNA: TGTGCCAGCATGGAGGGGGTGGTGACTAATGAAAAACTGTTTTTT.

This rearrangement joins TRBV28 to TRBJ2-7; D is ambiguous. Germline CDR1 is MDHEN and CDR2 is SYDVKM. V was trimmed by 2 bases and J by 9 bases, leaving 14 bases between them. CDR3 length: 13 amino acids. CDR3 region: CASSLRAPPGQYF. The CDR3 DNA reads TGTGCCAGCAGTTTAAGGGCTCCCCCGGGGCAGTACTTC.

The V and J genes are TRBV7-2 and TRBJ1-5, with 8 nucleotides matching TRBD1. Germline values: CDR1 SGHTA, CDR2 FQGNSA. The CDR3 extends over 15 amino acids. V lost 3 bases to trimming and J lost 6 bases; unmatched junction nucleotides: 7. CDR3 region: CASSFRQGHSQPQHF. CDR3 in DNA: TGTGCCAGCAGCTTCAGACAGGGGCACAGTCAGCCCCAGCATTTT.

Worth noting for this clonotype: The junction departs from germline at one end; a sequencing error may be responsible. The chain uses TRBV5-6 and TRBJ2-5, with a possible D match to TRBD2 (5 bases). Germline V CDR1 and CDR2: SGHDT, YYEEEE. The length of the CDR3 is 15 residues. The CDR3 reads CDSSFPSFTQETQYF. As DNA, the CDR3 is TGTGACAGCAGCTTCCCTAGCTTTACCCAAGAGACCCAGTACTTC.

This clonotype was seen a handful of times. The chain combines TRBV19 with TRBJ2-6; TRBD2 might be the D (5 bases). This CDR3 is 18 amino acids long. The V and J ends lost 9 bases and 4 bases respectively, with 25 bases between them. In germline, CDR1 is LNHDA, CDR2 SQIVND (reference sequence). The CDR3 sequence: CASPQSPDFDLGANVLTF. The DNA of the CDR3 is TGTGCCAGCCCTCAGTCGCCGGACTTCGATTTGGGGGCCAACGTCCTGACTTTC.

There are a few counts of this clonotype. The gene calls are TRBV15 and TRBJ2-7; 10 bases align to TRBD2. The CDR3 runs to 14 residues. Germline-derived CDR1 and CDR2 are LNHNV and YYDKDF (reference sequence). After removal of 5 bases from V and 4 bases from J, the junction contained 5 bases not matched to a gene. The CDR3 sequence: CATSRTSGAYEQYF. CDR3 nucleotide sequence: TGTGCCACCAGCCGGACTAGCGGCGCTTACGAGCAGTACTTC.